The 29 T cell receptor beta chains listed next were all sequenced from one sample in a study of T-cell memory formation after mild COVID-19. One entry per CDR3 protein, called by TCRdb with MiXCR from the 5' RACE reads. The sample lists a few hundred thousand distinct CDR3 sequences, over 15% occurring once. The sequenced sample consisted of PBMCs or a T cell subset sorted from them (not recorded which). The receptor source for this set is a man aged 18 to 35 who had mild COVID-19 (a few samples of this study predate the infection). Cell type and time point are not known.

A few counts support this clonotype. The chain combines TRBV29-1 with TRBJ2-3; 14 bases align to TRBD2. CDR3 length equals 14 residues. CDR1 SQVTM and CDR2 ANQGSEA come from the germline V gene. V gave up 4 bases and J gave up 6 bases; unmatched junction bases: 3. CDR3 residues: CSVVGLAGGDTQYF. In DNA, the CDR3 is TGCAGCGTTGTAGGACTAGCGGGGGGCGATACGCAGTATTTT.

The chain is built from TRBV4-3 and TRBJ2-1, with D unresolved. This CDR3 is built from 14 residues. Deletions cut 5 bases from V and 7 bases from J, with 15 bases between. Germline V gene lookup returns CDR1 LGHNA and CDR2 YSLEER. CDR3 loop: CASSNGRTGNEQFF. In DNA, the CDR3 is TGCGCCAGCAGCAACGGACGTACTGGAAATGAGCAGTTCTTC.

This clonotype came up a few times. This chain uses TRBV5-1 with TRBJ2-7; 7 bases fit TRBD2. The CDR3 runs 15 residues. V lost 6 bases to trimming and J lost 0 bases; unmatched junction nucleotides: 9. In germline, CDR1 is SGHRS, CDR2 YFSETQ. The CDR3 DNA reads as TGCGCCAGCACCGACCCGGGGGGTAGCTCCTACGAGCAGTACTTC. It translates to CASTDPGGSSYEQYF.

V gene TRBV4-2 combines with J gene TRBJ2-6, with D possibly matching TRBD1 (5 bases). V gave up 2 bases and J gave up 1 base, with 12 bases separating them. The germline CDR1 and CDR2 sequences are LGHNA and YNFKEQ. The CDR3 is 17 residues long. DNA of the CDR3: TGTGCCAGCAGCCAAAGCCAGGGCCCTTCTGGGGCCAACGTCCTGACTTTC. Its protein is CASSQSQGPSGANVLTF.

The V and J genes are TRBV19 and TRBJ2-7, with D maybe TRBD2 (5 bases). Germline V gives CDR1 LNHDA, CDR2 SQIVND (reference sequence). Trimming took off 4 bases at V and 2 bases at J, with 12 bases between the two ends. This CDR3 has 14 amino acids. The CDR3 reads CASSSPSLPYEQYF. As DNA, the CDR3 is TGTGCCAGTAGTAGTCCTAGCTTGCCCTACGAGCAGTACTTC.

This clonotype was counted at least ten times. The chain employs TRBV24-1 and TRBJ1-5; D gene ambiguous. CDR1 is KGHDR, CDR2 SFDVKD, per germline. The V end was cut by 4 bases, the J end by 7 bases, with 16 bases between. The CDR3 has 15 residues. CDR3 region: CATSERWEGEQPQHF. Written as DNA, the CDR3 is TGTGCCACCAGTGAAAGGTGGGAGGGAGAGCAGCCCCAGCATTTT.

Written as DNA, the CDR3 is TGCAGTGCCCCTCCCAGCGGGGCGAACACTGAAGCTTTCTTT. Translated, it gives CSAPPSGANTEAFF. V is TRBV20-1 and J is TRBJ1-1, with D perhaps TRBD1 (5 bases). V lost 6 bases and J 1 base, leaving 15 bases between the germline ends. Per the germline V gene, CDR1 is DFQATT and CDR2 is SNEGSKA (reference sequence). The length of the CDR3 is 14 residues.

This clonotype was found a few times. V gene TRBV9 combines with J gene TRBJ2-4; 9 nucleotides agree with TRBD1. The CDR3 consists of 18 residues. Trimming took 0 bases from V and 3 from J; bases not matched to a gene: 10. Looked up from germline, CDR1 is SGDLS and CDR2 is YYNGEE. This chain's CDR3 is CASSVEGQGKEGKNIQYF. Here the CDR3 DNA reads TGTGCCAGCAGCGTAGAAGGACAGGGGAAGGAGGGCAAAAACATTCAGTACTTC.

This clonotype occurred a few times. V usage is TRBV5-1 and J usage is TRBJ1-1; maybe TRBD1 (5 bases). V lost 0 bases and J 4 bases, leaving 10 bases between the germline ends. CDR1 SGHRS and CDR2 YFSETQ come from the germline V gene. CDR3 size: 14 residues. The chain's CDR3 is CASSLVGQLTEAFF. The CDR3 nucleotides are TGCGCCAGCAGCTTGGTGGGGCAACTCACTGAAGCTTTCTTT.

The V gene is TRBV5-1, the J gene TRBJ1-4, with 9 bases aligning to TRBD1. The CDR3 is 14 amino acids. V trimming: 4 bases; J trimming: 8 bases; junction bases outside the gene matches: 6. The germline V gene encodes CDR1 SGHRS and CDR2 YFSETQ. This CDR3 is CASSTGQGHEKLFF. The CDR3 DNA reads as TGCGCCAGCAGCACCGGACAGGGGCACGAAAAACTGTTTTTT.

This clonotype showed up many times. The chain has TRBV12-3 or TRBV12-4 and TRBJ1-4; tentative D call: TRBD1 (5 bases). The length of the CDR3 is 12 residues. Between the trimmed V and J ends, which lost 5 bases and 9 bases, there was a span of 10 bases. CDR3 DNA: TGTGCCAGCAGTCTCCCGGACAAAAAACTGTTTTTT. Translating it yields CASSLPDKKLFF.

The chain combines TRBV5-5 with TRBJ1-4; D uncertain. Trimming shortened V by 0 bases and J by 5 bases, and 14 bases separated the two germline ends. Germline loops: CDR1 SGHKS, CDR2 YYEKEE (reference sequence). This CDR3 spans 16 amino acids. The chain's CDR3 is CASSLDGNTRNEKLFF. In DNA form, the CDR3 reads TGTGCCAGCAGCTTGGACGGAAACACACGAAATGAAAAACTGTTTTTT.

This clonotype was seen more than once but under ten times. The chain uses TRBV4-2 and TRBJ2-3; TRBD1 matches at 11 bases. Germline CDR1 and CDR2: LGHNA and YNFKEQ. This CDR3 has 15 amino acids. V lost 1 base and J lost 4; bases outside the gene matches: 1. Written as DNA, the CDR3 is TGTGCCAGCAGCCAAGGGACAGGGGGCGCAGATACGCAGTATTTT. Translated: CASSQGTGGADTQYF.

DNA of the CDR3: TGTGCCACCAGTGATTTCTGGACCGGGGAGCTGTTTTTT. This sequence encodes CATSDFWTGELFF. This chain links TRBV24-1 with TRBJ2-2; D is unresolved. Germline V CDR1 and CDR2: KGHDR, SFDVKD. Trimming shortened V by 1 base and J by 5 bases, and 4 bases separated the two germline ends. The CDR3 consists of 13 residues.

This CDR3 is CASSHELAGLLETQYF. DNA of the CDR3: TGCGCCAGCAGCCACGAACTAGCGGGGCTTTTAGAGACCCAGTACTTC. V gene TRBV4-1 combines with J gene TRBJ2-5; 10 bases match TRBD2. Germline V CDR1 and CDR2: MGHRA, YSYEKL. With 3 bases clipped from V and 4 bases from J, the junction kept 8 bases outside the gene matches. The CDR3 is 16 residues long.

This clonotype was seen a single time. The chain uses TRBV4-1 and TRBJ2-2; TRBD2 matches 7 bases. This CDR3 has 15 amino acids. Germline V gene sequence: CDR1 MGHRA, CDR2 YSYEKL. Trimming removed 0 bases from V and 6 bases from J; junction bases left unmatched: 4. CDR3 sequence: CASSQEGLVAGELFF. The CDR3 coding sequence is TGCGCCAGCAGCCAAGAAGGACTAGTCGCCGGGGAGCTGTTTTTT.

V gene TRBV3-1 combines with J gene TRBJ1-6, with TRBD1 as a possible D gene (5 bases). Germline loops: CDR1 LGHDT, CDR2 YNNKEL (reference sequence). This CDR3 comprises 15 residues. Trimming shortened V by 2 bases and J by 0 bases, and 5 bases separated the two germline ends. The CDR3 DNA reads TGTGCCAGCAGCCAACAGGGCTCCTATAATTCACCCCTCCACTTT. Encoded protein: CASSQQGSYNSPLHF. The full variable domain, its missing parts supplied by reference TRBV3-1 and TRBJ1-6, is DTAVSQTPKYLVTQMGNDKSIKCEQNLGHDTMYWYKQDSKKFLKIMFSYNNKELIINETVPNRFSPKSPDKAHLNLHINSLELGDSAVYFCASSQQGSYNSPLHFGNGTRLTVT.

This clonotype was counted only a few times. This chain connects TRBV19 to TRBJ1-1; D not certain. The germline V gene has CDR1 LNHDA and CDR2 SQIVND (reference sequence). Trimming stripped 6 bases from V and 1 base from J, with 12 bases between. CDR3 size: 14 residues. The CDR3 region is CASSVGRWNTEAFF. In DNA form, the CDR3 reads TGTGCCAGTAGCGTAGGACGGTGGAACACTGAAGCTTTCTTT.

This rearrangement joins TRBV6-2 or TRBV6-3 to TRBJ2-5; no clear D gene. The V gene lost 0 bases and the J gene lost 2 bases, with 10 bases spanning the gap. Germline V lookup: CDR1 MNHEY, CDR2 SVGEGT. The CDR3 is made up of 15 amino acids. This chain's CDR3 is CASSYSVQPQETQYF. The DNA for the CDR3 is TGTGCCAGCAGTTACTCGGTTCAGCCTCAAGAGACCCAGTACTTC.

The chain links TRBV7-9 to TRBJ2-2; perhaps TRBD1 as D (5 bases). The V gene's germline CDR1 is SEHNR and CDR2 FQNEAQ (reference sequence). V was trimmed by 1 base and J by 6 bases, leaving 12 bases between them. The CDR3 is 15 amino acids. The CDR3 loop is CASSLEARAAGELFF. The CDR3 DNA sequence: TGTGCCAGCAGCTTAGAAGCCAGGGCGGCCGGGGAGCTGTTTTTT.

This clonotype has at least ten counts. The chain joins TRBV12-3 or TRBV12-4 to TRBJ2-7; 8 bases align to TRBD2. V trimming: 4 bases; J trimming: 0 bases; junction bases outside the gene matches: 8. The CDR3 has 16 residues. In nucleotides, the CDR3 is TGTGCCAGCAGTTCCCTGACTAGCGTCAGCTCCTACGAGCAGTACTTC. Translation: CASSSLTSVSSYEQYF.

This clonotype has only a few counts. This chain joins TRBV7-9 and TRBJ1-4, with D maybe TRBD1 (5 bases). Germline V gene data show CDR1 as SEHNR and CDR2 as FQNEAQ (reference sequence). This CDR3 has 14 amino acids. Trimming left V 5 bases short and J 7 bases short, with 14 bases between. The CDR3 reads CASSADGTSEKLFF. CDR3 in DNA: TGTGCCAGCAGCGCCGACGGGACGAGTGAAAAACTGTTTTTT.

This clonotype was counted between two and nine times. This chain's CDR3 is CASLGQSLDLYHF. The CDR3 region has the DNA TGTGCCAGCCTTGGACAGTCTCTCGACCTGTACCACTTT. This sequence joins TRBV2 and TRBJ1-6, with D perhaps TRBD1 (6 bases). Per the germline V gene, CDR1 is SNHLY and CDR2 is FYNNEI. V was cut by 8 bases and J by 18 bases, with 23 bases left in between. The CDR3 totals 13 residues.

V gene TRBV4-1 combines with J gene TRBJ1-2; D may be TRBD1 (6 bases). This CDR3 region has 17 residues. Deletions cut 0 bases from V and 4 bases from J, with 18 bases between. The germline V gene encodes CDR1 MGHRA and CDR2 YSYEKL. CDR3 sequence reads: CASSQDHRGAVGYGYTF. The CDR3 nucleotides are TGCGCCAGCAGCCAAGATCATCGGGGGGCGGTTGGCTATGGCTACACCTTC.

The chain is built from TRBV29-1 and TRBJ2-3; D tentatively fits TRBD1 or TRBD2 (5 bases each). V was shortened by 4 bases and J by 6 bases, with 14 bases between the two germline ends. The CDR3 sequence is 13 residues long. In germline, CDR1 is SQVTM, CDR2 ANQGSEA. In nucleotides, the CDR3 is TGCAGCGTTGTCGAAAGAGGGGACGATACGCAGTATTTT. This gives the protein CSVVERGDDTQYF.

The genes are TRBV6-4 and TRBJ2-1, with 8 bases lining up with TRBD2. This CDR3 spans 14 amino acids. The trim removed 1 base at V and 9 bases at J, leaving 5 bases unmatched. The germline V gene has CDR1 MRHNA and CDR2 SNTAGT. CDR3 protein: CASSDYPGGLEQFF. In nucleotides, the CDR3 is TGTGCCAGCAGTGACTACCCGGGGGGGCTTGAGCAGTTCTTC.

This clonotype was detected ten times or more. The V call is TRBV7-2, the J call TRBJ2-7; 7 positions match TRBD1. The germline gives CDR1 SGHTA, CDR2 FQGNSA. The J segment lost 4 bases and the V segment lost 5 bases, leaving 8 bases of the junction unmatched. There are 14 residues in the CDR3. The CDR3 sequence: CASSPRQGWYEQYF. Here the CDR3 DNA reads TGTGCCAGCAGCCCAAGACAGGGATGGTACGAGCAGTACTTC.

This clonotype was picked up a small number of times. The chain carries TRBV6-5 and TRBJ2-3; D unresolved. The germline V gene encodes CDR1 MNHEY and CDR2 SVGAGI. The V end was cut by 0 bases, the J end by 3 bases, with 4 bases between. The CDR3 loop spans 13 amino acids. CDR3 residues: CASSYSKTDTQYF. In DNA form, the CDR3 reads TGTGCCAGCAGTTACTCCAAAACAGATACGCAGTATTTT.

The table lists this clonotype with a few counts. This chain links TRBV14 with TRBJ2-5, with a possible D match to TRBD2 (5 bases). This CDR3 has 15 residues. Germline V lookup: CDR1 SGHDN, CDR2 FVKESK. V was shortened by 1 base and J by 1 base, with 10 bases between the two germline ends. The CDR3 sequence is CASSQGSEVQETQYF. The CDR3 DNA reads as TGTGCCAGCAGCCAAGGTAGCGAAGTCCAAGAGACCCAGTACTTC.